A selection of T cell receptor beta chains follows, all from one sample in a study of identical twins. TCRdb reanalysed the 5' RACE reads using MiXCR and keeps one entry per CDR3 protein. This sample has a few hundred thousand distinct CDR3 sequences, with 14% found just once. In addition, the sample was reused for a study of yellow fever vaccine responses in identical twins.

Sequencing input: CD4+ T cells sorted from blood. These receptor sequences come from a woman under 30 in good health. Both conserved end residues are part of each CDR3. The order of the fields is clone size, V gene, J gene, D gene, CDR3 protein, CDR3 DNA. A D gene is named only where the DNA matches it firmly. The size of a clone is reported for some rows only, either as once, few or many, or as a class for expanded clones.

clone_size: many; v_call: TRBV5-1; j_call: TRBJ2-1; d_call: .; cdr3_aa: CASSNPDSYNEQFF; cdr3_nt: TGCGCCAGCAGCAACCCGGACAGCTACAATGAGCAGTTCTTC
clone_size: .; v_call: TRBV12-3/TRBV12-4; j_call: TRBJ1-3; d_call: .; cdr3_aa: CASSLREQPFSGNTIYF; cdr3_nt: TGTGCCAGCAGTTTACGCGAACAGCCCTTCTCTGGAAACACCATATATTTT
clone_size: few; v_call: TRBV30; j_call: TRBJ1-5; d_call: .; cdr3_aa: CAWTPGQLNQPQHF; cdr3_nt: TGTGCCTGGACCCCGGGACAACTCAATCAGCCCCAGCATTTT
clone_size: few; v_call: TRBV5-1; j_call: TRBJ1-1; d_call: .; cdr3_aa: CASSLAGLLTEKNTEAFF; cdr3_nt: TGCGCCAGCAGCTTGGCCGGGCTCCTGACAGAAAAGAACACTGAAGCTTTCTTT
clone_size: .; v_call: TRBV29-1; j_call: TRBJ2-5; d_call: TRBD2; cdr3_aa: CSVEPLRGEETQYF; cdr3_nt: TGCAGCGTGGAACCGCTGCGGGGGGAAGAGACCCAGTACTTC
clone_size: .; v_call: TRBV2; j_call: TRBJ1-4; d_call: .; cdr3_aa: CASLEESTNEKLFF; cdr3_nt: TGTGCCAGCTTGGAGGAGTCAACTAATGAAAAACTGTTTTTT
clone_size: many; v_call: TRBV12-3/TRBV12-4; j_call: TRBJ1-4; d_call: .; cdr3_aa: CASSPTGRGEKLFF; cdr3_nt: TGTGCCAGCAGTCCCACAGGGAGAGGTGAAAAACTGTTTTTT
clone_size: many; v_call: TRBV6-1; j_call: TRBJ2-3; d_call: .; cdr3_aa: CASSDTDTQYF; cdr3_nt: TGTGCCAGCAGCGACACAGATACGCAGTATTTT
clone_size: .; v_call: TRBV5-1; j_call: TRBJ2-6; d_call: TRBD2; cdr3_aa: CASTSPSGGLSGANVLTF; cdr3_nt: TGCGCCAGCACGTCGCCTAGCGGGGGGCTCTCTGGGGCCAACGTCCTGACTTTC
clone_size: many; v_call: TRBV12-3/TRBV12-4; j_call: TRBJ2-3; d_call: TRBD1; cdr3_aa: CASSLDRSTDTQYF; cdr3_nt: TGCGCCAGCAGCTTGGACAGGTCCACAGATACGCAGTATTTT
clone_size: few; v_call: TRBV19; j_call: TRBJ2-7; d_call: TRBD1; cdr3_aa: CASSIDLGTAQSYEQYF; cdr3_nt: TGTGCCAGTAGTATAGATCTTGGGACAGCCCAGTCCTACGAGCAGTACTTC
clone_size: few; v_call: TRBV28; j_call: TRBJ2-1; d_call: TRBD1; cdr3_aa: CASSLNQGAVKGNEQFF; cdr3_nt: TGTGCCAGCAGTTTAAATCAGGGGGCTGTAAAAGGCAATGAGCAGTTCTTC
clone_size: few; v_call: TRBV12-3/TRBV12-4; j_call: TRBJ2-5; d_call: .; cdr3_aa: CASSRTTDQETQYF; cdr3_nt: TGTGCCAGCAGTAGAACTACAGATCAAGAGACCCAGTACTTC
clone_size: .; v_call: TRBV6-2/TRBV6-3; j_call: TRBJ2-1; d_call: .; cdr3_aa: CASSYGPSRGEQFF; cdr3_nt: TGTGCCAGCAGTTACGGGCCCAGCCGGGGTGAGCAGTTCTTC
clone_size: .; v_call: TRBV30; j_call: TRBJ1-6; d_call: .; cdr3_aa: CAWDRFNSPLHF; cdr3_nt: TGTGCCTGGGACAGGTTTAATTCACCCCTCCACTTT
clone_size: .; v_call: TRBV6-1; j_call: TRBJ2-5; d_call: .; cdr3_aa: CASIWGASETQYF; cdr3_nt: TGTGCCAGCATCTGGGGGGCTTCGGAGACCCAGTACTTC
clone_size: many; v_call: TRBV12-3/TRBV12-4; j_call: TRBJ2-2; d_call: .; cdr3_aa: CASSQLATVTGELFF; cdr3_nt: TGTGCCAGCAGCCAATTAGCGACCGTGACCGGGGAGCTGTTTTTT
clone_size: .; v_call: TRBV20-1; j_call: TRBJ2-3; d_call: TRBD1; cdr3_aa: CSALDRVTDTQYF; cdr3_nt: TGCAGTGCCCTCGACAGGGTGACAGATACGCAGTATTTT
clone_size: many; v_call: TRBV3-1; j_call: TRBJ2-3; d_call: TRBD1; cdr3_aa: CASSHLPRDREGTDTQYF; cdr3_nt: TGTGCCAGCAGCCACCTGCCTCGGGACAGGGAAGGAACAGATACGCAGTATTTT
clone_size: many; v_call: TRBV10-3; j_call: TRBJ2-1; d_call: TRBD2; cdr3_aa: CAISSGARDEQFF; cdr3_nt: TGTGCCATCAGTAGCGGGGCCAGGGATGAGCAGTTCTTC
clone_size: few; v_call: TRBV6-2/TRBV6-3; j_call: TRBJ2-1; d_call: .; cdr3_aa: CASSKVDEQFF; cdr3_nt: TGTGCCAGCAGTAAAGTCGATGAGCAGTTCTTC
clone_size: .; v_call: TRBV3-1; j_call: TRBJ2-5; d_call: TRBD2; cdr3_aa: CASSQGQGGETQYF; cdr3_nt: TGTGCCAGCAGCCAAGGCCAGGGAGGGGAGACCCAGTACTTC
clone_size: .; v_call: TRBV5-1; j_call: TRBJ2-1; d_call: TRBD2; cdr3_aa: CASSSGLAANNEQFF; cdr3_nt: TGCGCCAGCAGCTCCGGACTAGCGGCTAACAATGAGCAGTTCTTC
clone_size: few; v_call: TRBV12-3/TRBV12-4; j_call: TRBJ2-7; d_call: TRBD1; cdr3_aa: CASSFGQANEQYF; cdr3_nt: TGTGCCAGCAGTTTTGGACAGGCCAACGAGCAGTACTTC
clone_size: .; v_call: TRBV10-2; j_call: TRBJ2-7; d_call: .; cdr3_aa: CASRSGQSSYEQYF; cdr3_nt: TGCGCCAGCAGGAGCGGGCAAAGCTCCTACGAGCAGTACTTC
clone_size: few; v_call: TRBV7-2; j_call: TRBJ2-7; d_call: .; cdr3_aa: CASSFDRFSYEQYF; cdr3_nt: TGTGCCAGCAGCTTCGACAGGTTCTCCTACGAGCAGTACTTC
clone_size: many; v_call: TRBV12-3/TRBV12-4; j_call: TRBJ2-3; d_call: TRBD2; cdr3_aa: CASSPGGADTQYF; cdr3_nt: TGTGCCAGCAGCCCCGGGGGGGCGGATACGCAGTATTTT
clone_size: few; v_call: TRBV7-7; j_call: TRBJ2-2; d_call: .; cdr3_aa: CASGDRDHTGELFF; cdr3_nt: TGTGCTAGCGGGGACAGGGACCACACCGGGGAGCTGTTTTTT
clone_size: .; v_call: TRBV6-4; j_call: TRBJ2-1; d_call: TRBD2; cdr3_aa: CASSGSGGAREQFF; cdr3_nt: TGTGCCAGCAGTGGTAGCGGGGGGGCGAGAGAGCAGTTCTTC
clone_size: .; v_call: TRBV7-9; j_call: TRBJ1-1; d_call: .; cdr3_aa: CASSPREPQTTEAFF; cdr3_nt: TGTGCCAGCAGCCCCCGGGAGCCCCAGACCACTGAAGCTTTCTTT
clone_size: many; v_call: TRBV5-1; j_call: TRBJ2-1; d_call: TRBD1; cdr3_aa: CASNPTGSGNEQFF; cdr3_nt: TGCGCCAGCAACCCGACAGGGAGTGGCAATGAGCAGTTCTTC
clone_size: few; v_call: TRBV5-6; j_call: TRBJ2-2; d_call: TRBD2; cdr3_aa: CASSPGLAVGELFF; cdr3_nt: TGTGCCAGCAGTCCGGGACTAGCAGTCGGGGAGCTGTTTTTT
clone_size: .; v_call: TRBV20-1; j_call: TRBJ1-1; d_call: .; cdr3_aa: CITSRGNTEAFF; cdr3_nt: TGCATTACGAGTCGGGGGAACACTGAAGCTTTCTTT
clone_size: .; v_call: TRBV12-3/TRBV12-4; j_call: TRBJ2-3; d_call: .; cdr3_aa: CASSPSSSWGDTQYF; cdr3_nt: TGTGCCAGCAGTCCTAGTAGTAGCTGGGGAGATACGCAGTATTTT
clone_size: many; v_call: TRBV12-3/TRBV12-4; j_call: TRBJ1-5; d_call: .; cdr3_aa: CASSLGRQTADNQPQHF; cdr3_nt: TGTGCCAGCAGCCTGGGGCGACAGACTGCCGACAATCAGCCCCAGCATTTT
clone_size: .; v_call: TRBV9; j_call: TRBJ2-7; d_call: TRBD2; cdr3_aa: CASSVDAGGSYEQYF; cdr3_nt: TGTGCCAGCAGCGTAGACGCGGGGGGTTCCTACGAGCAGTACTTC
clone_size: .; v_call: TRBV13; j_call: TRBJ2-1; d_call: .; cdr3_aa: CASSLGLAANEQFF; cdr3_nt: TGTGCCAGCAGCTTAGGGTTAGCGGCTAATGAGCAGTTCTTC
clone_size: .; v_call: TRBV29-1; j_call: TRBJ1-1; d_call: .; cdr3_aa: CSVELLTEAFF; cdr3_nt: TGCAGCGTTGAGTTGCTCACTGAAGCTTTCTTT
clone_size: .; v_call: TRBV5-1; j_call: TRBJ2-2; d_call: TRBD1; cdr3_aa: CASIRAGQGGTGELFF; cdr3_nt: TGCGCCAGCATACGCGCAGGACAGGGTGGCACCGGGGAGCTGTTTTTT
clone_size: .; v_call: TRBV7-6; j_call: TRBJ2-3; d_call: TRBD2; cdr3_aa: CASSLGALAGAPDTQYF; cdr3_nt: TGTGCCAGCAGCTTAGGGGCTCTAGCGGGAGCCCCAGATACGCAGTATTTT
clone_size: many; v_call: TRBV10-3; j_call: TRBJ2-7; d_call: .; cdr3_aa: CAISDLYEQYF; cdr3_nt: TGTGCCATCAGTGACCTCTACGAGCAGTACTTC
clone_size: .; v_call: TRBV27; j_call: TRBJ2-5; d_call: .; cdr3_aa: CASSRTLRAQETQYF; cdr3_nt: TGTGCCAGCAGCAGGACTCTCCGAGCCCAAGAGACCCAGTACTTC
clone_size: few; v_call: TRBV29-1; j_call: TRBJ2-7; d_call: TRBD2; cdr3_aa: CSVTSGYEQYF; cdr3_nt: TGCAGCGTTACTAGCGGCTACGAGCAGTACTTC
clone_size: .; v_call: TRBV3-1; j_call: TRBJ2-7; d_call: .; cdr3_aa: CASSQSFPGRHPYEQYF; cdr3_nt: TGTGCCAGCAGCCAGAGTTTCCCGGGACGCCACCCCTACGAGCAGTACTTC
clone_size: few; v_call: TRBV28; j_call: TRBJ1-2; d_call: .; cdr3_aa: CASSPGRYYGYTF; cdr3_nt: TGTGCCAGCAGCCCGGGGAGATACTATGGCTACACCTTC
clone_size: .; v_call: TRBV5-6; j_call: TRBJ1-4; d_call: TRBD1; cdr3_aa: CASSVAQGGYEKLFF; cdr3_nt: TGTGCCAGCAGCGTCGCTCAGGGGGGCTATGAAAAACTGTTTTTT
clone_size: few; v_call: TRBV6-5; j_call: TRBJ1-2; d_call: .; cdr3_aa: CASSSPKHRANYGYTF; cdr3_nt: TGTGCCAGCAGTTCCCCAAAACATAGAGCTAACTATGGCTACACCTTC
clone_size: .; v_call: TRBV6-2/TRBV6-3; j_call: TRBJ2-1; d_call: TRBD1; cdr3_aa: CASSDRGDYNEQFF; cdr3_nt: TGTGCCAGCAGCGACAGGGGGGACTACAATGAGCAGTTCTTC
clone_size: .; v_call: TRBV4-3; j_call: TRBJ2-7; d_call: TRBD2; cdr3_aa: CASRLGTSGTYEQYF; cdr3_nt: TGCGCCAGCAGGTTAGGGACTAGCGGCACCTACGAGCAGTACTTC
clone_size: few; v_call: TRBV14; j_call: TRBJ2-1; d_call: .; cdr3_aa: CASSQRHEGWASYNEQFF; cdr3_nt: TGTGCCAGCAGCCAAAGGCACGAGGGGTGGGCCTCCTACAATGAGCAGTTCTTC
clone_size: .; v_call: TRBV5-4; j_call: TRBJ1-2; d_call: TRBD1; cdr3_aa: CASSLSGQGALNYGYTF; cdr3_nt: TGTGCCAGCAGCTTATCGGGACAGGGGGCGCTTAACTATGGCTACACCTTC
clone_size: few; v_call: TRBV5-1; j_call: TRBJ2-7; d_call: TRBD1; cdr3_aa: CASSLEGTGKVEQYF; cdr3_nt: TGCGCCAGCAGCTTGGAGGGGACAGGGAAAGTCGAGCAGTACTTC
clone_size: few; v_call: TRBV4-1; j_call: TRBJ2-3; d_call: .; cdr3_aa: CASSQERVEDTQYF; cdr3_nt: TGCGCCAGCAGCCAAGAGCGGGTGGAAGATACGCAGTATTTT